The following is a T cell receptor beta chain sequence with its context. Germline V gene lookup returns CDR1 MNHEY and CDR2 SVGAGI. V lost 8 bases and J lost 0, with 11 bases in between. The CDR3 is 15 residues long. TCRdb's copy holds only in-frame clones and misses some; the assay was immunoSEQ multiplex PCR. Found here are tens of thousands of clones, about 90% of them singletons; the top ten hold approximately 5.9%. The sample belongs to a study of control samples from healthy donors and cancer patients. The clonotype comes from a man in his fifties or sixties with colorectal cancer. The V and J genes are TRBV6-5 and TRBJ2-6, with D maybe TRBD1 (5 bases). Sequencing was performed on PBMCs. The DNA of the CDR3 is TGTGCCAGCGGGGTAGACAGCTCTGGGGCCAACGTCCTGACTTTC. Protein sequence: CASGVDSSGANVLTF.